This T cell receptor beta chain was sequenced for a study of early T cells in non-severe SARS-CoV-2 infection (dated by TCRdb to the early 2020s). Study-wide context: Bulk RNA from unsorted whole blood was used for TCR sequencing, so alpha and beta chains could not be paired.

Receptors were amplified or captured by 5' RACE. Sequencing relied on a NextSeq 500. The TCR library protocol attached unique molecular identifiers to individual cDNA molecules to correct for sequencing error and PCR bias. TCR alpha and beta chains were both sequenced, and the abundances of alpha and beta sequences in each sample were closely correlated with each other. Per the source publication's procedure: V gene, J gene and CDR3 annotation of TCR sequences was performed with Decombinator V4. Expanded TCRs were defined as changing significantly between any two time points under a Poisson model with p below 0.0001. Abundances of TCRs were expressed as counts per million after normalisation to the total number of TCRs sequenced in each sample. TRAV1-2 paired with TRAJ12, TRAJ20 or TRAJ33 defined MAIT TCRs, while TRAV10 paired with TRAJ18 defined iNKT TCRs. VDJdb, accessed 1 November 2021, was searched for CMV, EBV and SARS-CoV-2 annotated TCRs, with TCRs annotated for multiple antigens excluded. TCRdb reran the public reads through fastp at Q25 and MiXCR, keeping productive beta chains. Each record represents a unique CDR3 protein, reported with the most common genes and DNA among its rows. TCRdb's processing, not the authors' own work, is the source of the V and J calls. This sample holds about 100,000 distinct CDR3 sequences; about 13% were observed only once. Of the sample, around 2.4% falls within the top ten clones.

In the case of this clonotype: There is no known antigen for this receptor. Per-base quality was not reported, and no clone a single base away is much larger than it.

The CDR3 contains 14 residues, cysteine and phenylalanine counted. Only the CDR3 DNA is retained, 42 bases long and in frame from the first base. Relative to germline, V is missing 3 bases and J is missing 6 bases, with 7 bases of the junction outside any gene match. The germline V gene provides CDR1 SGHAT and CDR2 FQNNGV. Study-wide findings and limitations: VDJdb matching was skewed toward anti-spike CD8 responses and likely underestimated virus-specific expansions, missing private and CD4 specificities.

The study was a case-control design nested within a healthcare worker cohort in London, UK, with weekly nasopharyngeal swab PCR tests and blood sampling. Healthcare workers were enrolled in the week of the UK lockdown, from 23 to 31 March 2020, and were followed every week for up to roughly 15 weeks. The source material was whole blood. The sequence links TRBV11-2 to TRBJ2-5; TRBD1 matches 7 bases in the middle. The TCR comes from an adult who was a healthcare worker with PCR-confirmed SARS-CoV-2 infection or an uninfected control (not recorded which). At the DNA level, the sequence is TGTGCCAGCAGCTTCCCGACAGGGAGACAGACCCAGTACTTC. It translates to CASSFPTGRQTQYF.